Included here is one T cell receptor beta chain sequence, with context. Its antigen remains unknown. This entry is derived from a study of cytotoxic CD8 clonotypes in ibrutinib-treated CLL. Study information: The group held about 11 relapsed/refractory and about 14 treatment-naive patients, with 17 IGHV unmutated. Response samples were drawn at a median of about twelve months of treatment, range 6 to 36. Overall, 24 responses were partial and 2 complete; following median 68 months, 14 patients stayed remitted and 12 progressed. The study's findings and limits: Public clonotypes, an uncommon group, contracted or remained stable on treatment.

Between the trimmed V and J ends, which lost 2 bases and 2 bases, there was a span of 6 bases. This CDR3 contains 13 residues. CDR1 and CDR2 from the germline V gene are MNHEY and SMNVEV (reference sequence). Only in-frame clones appear in the TCRdb table, and some are missing; sequencing was by immunoSEQ multiplex PCR. The sample carries about 200,000 clones, more than 65% recorded once. The source is a human donor with chronic lymphocytic leukemia. V gene TRBV27 combines with J gene TRBJ2-5; the D is unclear. The source was PBMCs, collected after 12 months of ibrutinib treatment. CDR3 sequence: CASSLGVQETQYF. DNA of the CDR3: TGTGCCAGCAGTTTAGGAGTACAAGAGACCCAGTACTTC.